These T cell receptor beta chains were read from a single sample in a study of T cells after yellow fever vaccination. TCRdb reanalysed the 5' RACE reads using MiXCR and keeps one entry per CDR3 protein. This table holds about 25,000 distinct CDR3 sequences, 4.5% to 7% found once. The specimen was PBMCs, either bulk or a sorted T-cell subset (CD4+, CD8+, memory, or dextramer-sorted; not recorded which), collected 15 days after the yellow fever booster vaccination. The origin of the receptors is a man aged 25 to 45 who received the YFV17D yellow fever vaccine. Each CDR3 is given with its conserved first and last residue. The D gene is left open where the match is weak. Only part of the rows carry a size: once, few, many, or a class if the clone is expanded.

j_call v_call d_call clone_size cdr3_nt cdr3_aa
TRBJ2-1 TRBV12-5 - medium-sized TGTGCTAGTGGTTTGTGGCATTATGAGCAGTTCTTC CASGLWHYEQFF
TRBJ2-5 TRBV14 - many TGTGCCAGCAGCCTTCGGACGACCCAAGAGACCCAGTACTTC CASSLRTTQETQYF
TRBJ2-7 TRBV6-5 TRBD2 many TGTGCCAGCAGTTATGTGGGAGGGCCCAGAGAGCAGTACTTC CASSYVGGPREQYF
TRBJ2-7 TRBV27 - many TGTGCCAGCGGTCGCCCGGGACTTTCCTACGAGCAGTACTTC CASGRPGLSYEQYF
TRBJ2-3 TRBV9 - many TGTGCCAGCAGCTCCCCCGGGACAGATACGCAGTATTTT CASSSPGTDTQYF
TRBJ2-3 TRBV5-4 - few TGTGCCAGCAGCTTCGGAACCGGTATGGCAGATACGCAGTATTTT CASSFGTGMADTQYF
TRBJ1-2 TRBV27 - many TGTGCCACCTCCCCCGGAATTGGCTACACCTTC CATSPGIGYTF
TRBJ2-7 TRBV7-9 - many TGTGCCAGCAGCTTATTGGGCGGGGACGCCCCTTACGAGCAGTACTTC CASSLLGGDAPYEQYF
TRBJ2-1 TRBV24-1 TRBD2 many TGTGCCACCAGTGCAATCGGGAGGCCCTGGGAGCAGTTCTTC CATSAIGRPWEQFF
TRBJ1-4 TRBV7-2 - many TGTGCCAGCAGCTTACAGGAGACAGCCGATGGAAAACTGTTTTTT CASSLQETADGKLFF
TRBJ2-5 TRBV6-5 - few TGTGCCAGCAGTTACTCGATGGGAGTGCAGACCCAGTACTTC CASSYSMGVQTQYF
TRBJ2-2 TRBV12-3/TRBV12-4 TRBD2 - TGTGCCAGCACTGGTAGCGGGAGGACAAACACCGGGGAGCTGTTTTTT CASTGSGRTNTGELFF
TRBJ2-7 TRBV5-1 TRBD1 many TGCGCCAGCAGCGGGGACAGGGGCTTCTCCTACGAGCAGTACTTC CASSGDRGFSYEQYF
TRBJ1-4 TRBV27 - many TGTGCCAGCTCGAGAGGGACTAATGAAAAACTGTTTTTT CASSRGTNEKLFF
TRBJ2-3 TRBV5-1 TRBD1 - TGCGCCAGCAGCTCGGACAGGGCGAGGGCAGATACGCAGTATTTT CASSSDRARADTQYF
TRBJ2-1 TRBV5-1 TRBD2 many TGCGCCAGCAGCTTTATAGCGGGAGAATTGAATGAGCAGTTCTTC CASSFIAGELNEQFF
TRBJ1-5 TRBV10-3 - many TGTGCCATCAGTGACCTTAACACAAAAAATCAGCCCCAGCATTTT CAISDLNTKNQPQHF
TRBJ2-7 TRBV14 - many TGTGCCAGCAGCCAAGATGGCAGGGACCCCTACGAGCAGTACTTC CASSQDGRDPYEQYF
TRBJ1-6 TRBV20-1 - many TGCAGTGCTAGACCACGGGATGGCTTTGCGAACTCACCCCTCCACTTT CSARPRDGFANSPLHF
TRBJ1-5 TRBV20-1 - - TGCAGTGCGAGCAGCAGGGTACGAATTAATCAGCCCCAGCATTTT CSASSRVRINQPQHF
TRBJ2-5 TRBV18 - many TGTGCCAGCTCACACCAGGAAGAGACCCAGTACTTC CASSHQEETQYF
TRBJ2-1 TRBV9 TRBD2 many TGTGCCAGCAGCATACAAGCGGGCGGGGGGCTGAATGAGCAGTTCTTC CASSIQAGGGLNEQFF
TRBJ1-2 TRBV4-2 TRBD1 many TGTGCCAGCAGCCCGACAGGGGAACAGGGCTACACCTTC CASSPTGEQGYTF
TRBJ2-1 TRBV7-2 TRBD2 few TGTGCCAGCAGCTTAGCTAGCGGGAAACAGTTCTTC CASSLASGKQFF
TRBJ2-4 TRBV20-1 - many TGCAGTGCTAGCTTGGGTTACGGCATTCAGTACTTC CSASLGYGIQYF
TRBJ2-6 TRBV29-1 - many TGCAGCGTTGACAGCACCGGGGCCAACGTCCTGACTTTC CSVDSTGANVLTF
TRBJ2-2 TRBV6-4 TRBD2 many TGTGCCAGCAGTGAACTCGGGCTTTATCCGGGACTAGCGGGTACCGGGGAGCTGTTTTTT CASSELGLYPGLAGTGELFF
TRBJ2-7 TRBV12-3/TRBV12-4 - - TGTGCCAGCAGTTTAGCGCTAGCAGGGGAGCAGTACTTC CASSLALAGEQYF
TRBJ2-7 TRBV7-6 - many TGTGCCAGCAGCTCAACAGGGTCCGAGCAGTACTTC CASSSTGSEQYF
TRBJ2-1 TRBV6-2/TRBV6-3 TRBD2 many TGTGCCAGCAGTTACCCCCGTAGCGGGAGGGCCGTAAACAATGAGCAGTTCTTC CASSYPRSGRAVNNEQFF
TRBJ1-2 TRBV5-1 TRBD1 many TGCGCCAGCAGCCCCGGGACAGGCTATGGCTACACCTTC CASSPGTGYGYTF
TRBJ2-1 TRBV5-3 - - TGTGCCAGAGGCCTCACGCTAGGTGACAATGAGCAGTTCTTC CARGLTLGDNEQFF
TRBJ2-3 TRBV29-1 TRBD2 many TGCAGCGTTCTACTAGCGGATGGATCAGATACGCAGTATTTT CSVLLADGSDTQYF
TRBJ2-1 TRBV24-1 TRBD2 many TGTGCCACCAGTGACGTACTAGCGGACAATGAGCAGTTCTTC CATSDVLADNEQFF